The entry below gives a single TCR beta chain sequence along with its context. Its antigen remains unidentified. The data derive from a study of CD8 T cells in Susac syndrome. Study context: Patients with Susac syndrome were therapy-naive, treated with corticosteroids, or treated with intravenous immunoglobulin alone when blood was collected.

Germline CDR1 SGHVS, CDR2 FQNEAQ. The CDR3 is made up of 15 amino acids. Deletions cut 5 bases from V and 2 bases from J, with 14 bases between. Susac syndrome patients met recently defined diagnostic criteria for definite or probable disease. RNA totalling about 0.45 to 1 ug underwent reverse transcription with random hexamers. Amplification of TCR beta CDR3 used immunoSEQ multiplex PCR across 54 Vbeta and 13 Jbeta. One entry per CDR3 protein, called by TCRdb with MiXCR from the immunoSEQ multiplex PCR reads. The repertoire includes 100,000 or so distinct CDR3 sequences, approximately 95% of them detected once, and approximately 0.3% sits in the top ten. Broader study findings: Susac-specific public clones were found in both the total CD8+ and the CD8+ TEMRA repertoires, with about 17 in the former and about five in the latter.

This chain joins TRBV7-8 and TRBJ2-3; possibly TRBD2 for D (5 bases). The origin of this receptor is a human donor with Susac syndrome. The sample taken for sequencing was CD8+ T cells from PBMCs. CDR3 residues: CASSPSRGYTDTQYF. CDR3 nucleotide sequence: TGTGCCAGCAGCCCAAGCCGGGGTTACACAGATACGCAGTATTTT.